Below, 5 T cell receptor beta chains from the same sample are listed, as sequenced in a study of T-cell memory formation after mild COVID-19. TCRdb processed the 5' RACE reads anew with MiXCR; each CDR3 protein has one entry. The sample lists almost 350,000 distinct CDR3 sequences; 20% to 25% were seen once. Sequencing used PBMCs or a T cell subset sorted from them (not recorded which). The receptors were gathered from a man younger than 35 who had mild COVID-19 (a few samples of this study predate the infection). Cell type and time point are not known.

The chain couples TRBV7-9 to TRBJ2-3; TRBD1 matches at 8 bases. In germline, CDR1 is SEHNR, CDR2 FQNEAQ (reference sequence). V shed 5 bases and J 4 bases; nucleotides not matched to a gene: 5. The CDR3 runs to 14 residues. Here the CDR3 DNA reads TGTGCCAGCAGCCAGACAGGGGCCGCAGATACGCAGTATTTT. Its protein product is CASSQTGAADTQYF.

This clonotype was seen only a few times. The gene calls are TRBV20-1 and TRBJ2-1; D unclear. CDR3 size: 14 residues. Germline CDR1 DFQATT, CDR2 SNEGSKA (reference sequence). The V end was cut by 0 bases, the J end by 6 bases, with 12 bases between. CDR3 sequence (DNA): TGCAGTGCTAGAGATCGAGGCAGCAGCAATGAGCAGTTCTTC. It specifies CSARDRGSSNEQFF.

The chain has TRBV12-5 and TRBJ2-3, with 9 bases matching TRBD1. Germline assignment: CDR1 LGHNT and CDR2 FRNRAP. V lost 5 bases, J lost 4 bases, and 7 bases stayed unmatched. This CDR3 contains 15 residues. The DNA for the CDR3 is TGTGCTAGTGGTCGGGGACAGGGCCCTCCAGATACGCAGTATTTT. It codes for CASGRGQGPPDTQYF.

The chain carries TRBV12-3 or TRBV12-4 and TRBJ1-5; no reliable D call. The germline V and J ends were trimmed by 2 bases and 2 bases, with 10 bases remaining between them. This CDR3 is 15 amino acids long. In nucleotides, the CDR3 is TGTGCCAGCAGTTTATCTGGAATCGGCAATCAGCCCCAGCATTTT. Encoded protein: CASSLSGIGNQPQHF.

The chain combines TRBV20-1 with TRBJ2-5, with 8 bases that match TRBD2. The CDR3 runs 14 residues. Germline V gives CDR1 DFQATT, CDR2 SNEGSKA (reference sequence). V shed 0 bases, J shed 4 bases, and the junction held 4 bases outside the gene matches. CDR3 bases: TGCAGTGCTAGAGATGCCCGGGGGGGAGAGACCCAGTACTTC. Translation gives CSARDARGGETQYF.